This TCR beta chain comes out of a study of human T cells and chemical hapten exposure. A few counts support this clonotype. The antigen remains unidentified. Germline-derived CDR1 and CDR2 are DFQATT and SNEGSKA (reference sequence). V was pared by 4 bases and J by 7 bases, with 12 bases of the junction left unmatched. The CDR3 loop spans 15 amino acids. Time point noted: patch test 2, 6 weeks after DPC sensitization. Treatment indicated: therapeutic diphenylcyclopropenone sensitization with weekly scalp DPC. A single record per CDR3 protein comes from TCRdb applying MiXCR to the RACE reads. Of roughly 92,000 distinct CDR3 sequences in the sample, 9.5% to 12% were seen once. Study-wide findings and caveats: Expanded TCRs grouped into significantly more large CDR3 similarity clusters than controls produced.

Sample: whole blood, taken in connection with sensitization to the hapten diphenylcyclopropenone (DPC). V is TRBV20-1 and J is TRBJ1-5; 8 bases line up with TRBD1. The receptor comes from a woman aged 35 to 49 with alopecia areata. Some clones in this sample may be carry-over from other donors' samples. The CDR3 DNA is TGCAGTGCTACGGACAGGGTGGATTCAGGGCAGCCCCAGCATTTT. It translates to CSATDRVDSGQPQHF.